A single sample is the source of the 29 T cell receptor beta chains below, sequenced in a study of cytomegalovirus exposure and HLA in healthy donors. PCR primers comprised 60 Vbeta and 13 Jbeta primers. TCRdb keeps only in-frame clones here, not all; method: immunoSEQ multiplex PCR. The sample lists roughly 170,000 clones; roughly four fifths were seen once. Material: PBMCs. The receptors come from a man in his fifties or sixties in good health and CMV-seronegative.

This rearrangement joins TRBV11-3 to TRBJ2-3; 7 bases are shared with TRBD1. J lost 4 bases, V lost 5 bases, and 6 bases had no gene match. Per germline, CDR1 SGHNT and CDR2 YENEEA. The CDR3 consists of 14 residues. The CDR3 reads CASSPRDSADTQYF. The CDR3, as DNA: TGTGCCAGCAGCCCCCGGGACAGTGCAGATACGCAGTATTTT.

The rearrangement uses TRBV6-5 and TRBJ1-1; the D gene is possibly TRBD1 (6 bases). The CDR3 extends over 14 amino acids. Per the germline V gene, CDR1 is MNHEY and CDR2 is SVGAGI. The germline V and J ends were trimmed by 2 bases and 8 bases, with 15 bases remaining between them. CDR3 in amino acids: CASSYRQGRREAFF. The CDR3 nucleotides read TGTGCCAGCAGTTACCGGCAGGGGCGGAGGGAAGCTTTCTTT.

The V call is TRBV15, the J call TRBJ2-7, with D maybe TRBD1 (5 bases). Germline lookup yields CDR1 LNHNV and CDR2 YYDKDF (reference sequence). There are 14 residues in the CDR3. V lost 3 bases and J lost 2, with 11 bases in between. CDR3 in DNA: TGTGCCACCAGCAGGGAGACAGCGACCTACGAGCAGTACTTC. Residues: CATSRETATYEQYF.

This clone appeared once. This sequence joins TRBV2 and TRBJ1-2; 7 bases agree with TRBD1. Looked up from germline, CDR1 is SNHLY and CDR2 is FYNNEI. With V trimmed by 6 bases and J by 6 bases, 7 bases remained unmatched. The CDR3 is made up of 13 amino acids. The CDR3 region is CASRTRGLNGYTF. In DNA, the CDR3 is TGTGCCAGCAGAACAAGGGGGCTCAATGGCTACACCTTC.

The chain joins TRBV27 to TRBJ1-1; tentatively, D is TRBD1 (5 bases). Trimming pared 2 bases from V and 3 bases from J, leaving 7 bases between. Germline CDR1 reads MNHEY; CDR2 reads SMNVEV (reference sequence). The CDR3 spans 13 residues. The chain's CDR3 is CASSLKGYTEAFF. CDR3 in DNA: TGTGCCAGCAGTTTAAAGGGGTACACTGAAGCTTTCTTT.

The rearrangement links TRBV27 to TRBJ1-4, with D perhaps matching TRBD1 (5 bases). The V end lost 8 bases, the J end lost 2 bases, and 12 bases lay between the germline ends. Germline values: CDR1 MNHEY, CDR2 SMNVEV (reference sequence). This CDR3 region has 14 residues. The CDR3 bases are TGTGCCAGCCGGCAGGGTTGGACTAATGAAAAACTGTTTTTT. Residues: CASRQGWTNEKLFF.

This chain uses TRBV11-1 with TRBJ2-3, with a tentative D call TRBD1 (5 bases). Germline values: CDR1 SGHAT, CDR2 FQDESV (reference sequence). CDR3 length: 16 residues. Deletions cut 0 bases from V and 1 base from J, with 11 bases between. CDR3 sequence: CASSLAGRVGTDTQYF. CDR3 nucleotides: TGTGCCAGCAGCTTAGCGGGCAGGGTCGGCACAGATACGCAGTATTTT.

J is TRBJ2-7 and V is TRBV21-1; the D call TRBD1 from the table was never checked on the DNA. TRBV21-1 counts as a pseudogene. This CDR3 region has 11 residues. The CDR3 loop is CASSKQNEQYF. CDR3 nucleotides: TGTGCCAGCAGCAAACAGAACGAGCAGTACTTC.

On this clone: At one end the junction does not follow the germline gene, possibly because of a read error. The chain links TRBV7-9 to TRBJ1-5; 10 bases agree with TRBD1. CDR3 length: 17 amino acids. Germline-derived CDR1 and CDR2 are SEHNR and FQNEAQ (reference sequence). The CDR3, as DNA: TGTTCCAGCAGCTTATCACCCGGACAGGGGGTAGGTCAGCCCCAGCATTTT. Translating it yields CSSSLSPGQGVGQPQHF.

This clone was observed once. The chain couples TRBV4-2 to TRBJ2-3, with D perhaps matching TRBD2 (6 bases). The CDR3 runs 17 residues. V gave up 1 base and J gave up 0 bases, with 14 bases separating them. CDR1 is LGHNA and CDR2 is YNFKEQ in the germline V gene. The CDR3 loop is CASSQGQGSGSTDTQYF. CDR3 DNA: TGTGCCAGCAGCCAAGGCCAGGGAAGCGGGAGCACAGATACGCAGTATTTT.

This CDR3 reads CASGDTGTSGGFQETQYF. The CDR3 DNA reads as TGCGCCAGCGGGGATACCGGGACTAGCGGGGGGTTCCAAGAGACCCAGTACTTC. The V call is TRBV5-1, the J call TRBJ2-5, with 15 bases identical to TRBD2. CDR3 size: 18 residues. Germline V CDR1 and CDR2: SGHRS, YFSETQ. Trimming removed 7 bases from V and 1 base from J; junction bases left unmatched: 11.

The rearrangement joins TRBV7-9 to TRBJ2-1; TRBD1 agrees at 10 bases. The CDR3 is made up of 12 amino acids. V lost 8 bases to trimming and J lost 7 bases; unmatched junction nucleotides: 2. Per the germline V gene, CDR1 is SEHNR and CDR2 is FQNEAQ (reference sequence). The CDR3 loop is CASGQGGNEQFF. The CDR3 coding sequence is TGTGCCAGCGGACAGGGGGGTAATGAGCAGTTCTTC.

This clone was observed a single time. The V call is TRBV7-2, the J call TRBJ2-2; 8 bases align to TRBD1. V lost 4 bases and J lost 7; bases outside the gene matches: 5. The CDR3 contains 14 residues. Germline lookup yields CDR1 SGHTA and CDR2 FQGNSA. CDR3 DNA: TGTGCCAGCAGCTCGCTTGGACAGGGCGGGGAGCTGTTTTTT. It specifies CASSSLGQGGELFF.

The chain combines TRBV7-3 with TRBJ2-3; TRBD2 aligns across 12 bases. Germline-derived CDR1 and CDR2 are SGHTA and FQGTGA. With V trimmed by 3 bases and J by 4 bases, 5 bases remained unmatched. The length of the CDR3 is 16 residues. CDR3 amino acids: CASSLLAGGPADTQYF. The CDR3 DNA follows: TGTGCCAGCAGCTTGCTAGCGGGAGGGCCGGCAGATACGCAGTATTTT.

This rearrangement joins TRBV5-5 to TRBJ1-5, with 11 positions matching TRBD1. Germline values: CDR1 SGHKS, CDR2 YYEKEE (reference sequence). V trimming: 0 bases; J trimming: 8 bases; junction bases outside the gene matches: 4. The CDR3 covers 15 residues. The CDR3 DNA reads as TGTGCCAGCAGCTTGGTGGGACAGGGGGACAAGCCCCAGCATTTT. It translates to CASSLVGQGDKPQHF.

The rearrangement links TRBV7-2 to TRBJ2-7; 10 nucleotides match TRBD1. The CDR3 contains 16 residues. The V segment lost 1 base and the J segment 9 bases; nucleotides outside the gene matches: 12. Germline CDR1 is SGHTA and CDR2 is FQGNSA. CDR3 nucleotide sequence: TGTGCCAGCAGCTTAGTTCCTTCCGGGACAGGGGTGGTGCAGTACTTC. Residues: CASSLVPSGTGVVQYF.

J is TRBJ1-1 and V is TRBV2; D call uncertain. Germline CDR1 is SNHLY and CDR2 is FYNNEI. The length of the CDR3 is 13 residues. Trimming pared 4 bases from V and 0 bases from J, leaving 6 bases between. The CDR3 spells CASSGQVNTEAFF. DNA for the CDR3: TGTGCCAGCAGTGGGCAGGTGAACACTGAAGCTTTCTTT.

This clone was seen once. The chain uses TRBV5-4 and TRBJ2-3, with 8 nucleotides matching TRBD2. The V gene end was trimmed by 1 base and the J gene end by 1 base; junction bases not matched to a gene: 2. The germline V gene has CDR1 SGHNT and CDR2 YYREEE (reference sequence). CDR3 length: 15 residues. CDR3 loop: CASSLRRGGTDTQYF. As DNA, the CDR3 is TGTGCCAGCAGCTTGCGGCGGGGGGGCACAGATACGCAGTATTTT.

The chain recombines TRBV19 with TRBJ2-4, with D possibly TRBD1 on 6 matching bases. The V gene lost 1 base and the J gene lost 0 bases, with 19 bases spanning the gap. The germline CDR1 and CDR2 sequences are LNHDA and SQIVND (reference sequence). The CDR3 has 19 amino acids. The CDR3 DNA is TGTGCCAGTAGTATAGTCGGGACAACCCCTTCCTTAGCCAAAAACATTCAGTACTTC. Translating gives CASSIVGTTPSLAKNIQYF.

V gene TRBV30 combines with J gene TRBJ2-5; 8 nucleotides agree with TRBD2. The V gene end was trimmed by 3 bases and the J gene end by 2 bases; junction bases not matched to a gene: 11. The CDR3 is 16 residues long. Per germline, CDR1 GTSNPN and CDR2 SVGIG (reference sequence). Here the CDR3 reads CAWSIGLAGRQETQYF. The CDR3 nucleotides read TGTGCCTGGAGCATCGGGCTAGCGGGCCGACAAGAGACCCAGTACTTC.

The chain has TRBV4-1 and TRBJ2-3; 9 positions agree with TRBD2. The CDR3 extends over 17 amino acids. CDR1 is MGHRA, CDR2 YSYEKL, per germline. V shed 1 base, J shed 2 bases, and the junction held 7 bases outside the gene matches. CDR3 DNA sequence: TGCGCCAGCAGCCAAGTGGGGCGGGGGGGCATCACAGATACGCAGTATTTT. This codes for CASSQVGRGGITDTQYF.

The chain joins TRBV10-3 to TRBJ2-5; 8 bases are shared with TRBD2. TRBJ2-7 explains the end of the DNA better; the J call may be wrong. The germline gives CDR1 ENHRY, CDR2 SYGVKD. The CDR3 totals 15 residues. CDR3 in DNA: TGTGCCATCAGTGAGGTAACGGGGGGGCCGTACGAGCAGTACTTC. The encoded protein is CAISEVTGGPYEQYF.

The chain carries TRBV6-5 and TRBJ2-1; 8 bases line up with TRBD1. CDR1 MNHEY and CDR2 SVGAGI come from the germline V gene. After removal of 4 bases from V and 2 bases from J, the junction contained 4 bases not matched to a gene. The CDR3 sequence is 15 residues long. The CDR3 region is CASSFRDRTYNEQFF. The CDR3 DNA sequence: TGTGCCAGCAGTTTCCGGGACAGGACCTACAATGAGCAGTTCTTC.

This chain joins TRBV7-9 and TRBJ2-7, with a weak D call TRBD2 (6 bases). CDR3 length equals 15 residues. Germline CDR1 SEHNR, CDR2 FQNEAQ (reference sequence). The V gene lost 4 bases and the J gene lost 0 bases, with 13 bases spanning the gap. CDR3 in amino acids: CASSSLGGVSYEQYF. The CDR3 region has the DNA TGTGCCAGCAGCTCCCTAGGAGGGGTCTCCTACGAGCAGTACTTC.

The rearrangement links TRBV6-6 to TRBJ1-2; D is possibly TRBD1 (6 bases). Germline CDR1 and CDR2: MNHNY and SVGAGI (reference sequence). The CDR3 consists of 13 residues. Deletions cut 2 bases from V and 6 bases from J, with 10 bases between. In DNA form, the CDR3 reads TGTGCCAGCAGTTACCGGGGGGCTCATGGCTACACCTTC. Protein product: CASSYRGAHGYTF.

This chain joins TRBV7-8 and TRBJ1-2; 10 nucleotides line up with TRBD1. The CDR3 is 15 residues long. Looked up from germline, CDR1 is SGHVS and CDR2 is FQNEAQ. With V trimmed by 7 bases and J by 4 bases, 9 bases remained unmatched. CDR3 protein: CASTLRGTGAYGYTF. The CDR3 DNA reads TGTGCCAGCACCCTCCGGGGGACAGGGGCCTATGGCTACACCTTC.

The V and J genes are TRBV7-2 and TRBJ2-7, with 10 bases lining up with TRBD2. J lost 2 bases, V lost 2 bases, and 3 bases had no gene match. The CDR3 has 15 residues. The germline V gene has CDR1 SGHTA and CDR2 FQGNSA. CDR3 in amino acids: CASSLHSGGPYEQYF. The CDR3 bases are TGTGCCAGCAGCTTACATAGCGGGGGGCCCTACGAGCAGTACTTC.

V gene TRBV9 combines with J gene TRBJ2-7; D possibly corresponds to TRBD2 (5 bases). V lost 0 bases, J lost 7 bases, and 17 bases lay in between. CDR3 length: 15 residues. Germline assignment: CDR1 SGDLS and CDR2 YYNGEE. In nucleotides, the CDR3 is TGTGCCAGCAGCGTAGTAGCCTCGAGGGTTCTGGAGCAGTACTTC. Translated: CASSVVASRVLEQYF.

This clone was seen more than once but under ten times. V is TRBV18 and J is TRBJ1-1; tentative D call: TRBD1 (5 bases). The CDR3 has 14 residues. Germline V gene sequence: CDR1 KGHSH, CDR2 LQKENI. V shed 3 bases and J shed 6 bases, with 14 bases lying between them. CDR3 amino acids: CASSPVQGGAEAFF. CDR3 bases: TGTGCCAGCTCACCCGTTCAGGGAGGCGCTGAAGCTTTCTTT.